What follows is one TCR beta chain and its context. What it recognizes is unknown. The authors drew approximately 2.4 ml of blood from each donor. Germline loops: CDR1 DFQATT, CDR2 SNEGSKA (reference sequence). The CDR3 has 15 residues. These data belong to a study of monozygotic twins with inflammatory bowel disease. With eight separate reactions per sample, the authors made cDNA. TCRalpha along with TCRbeta cDNA was subjected to two nested PCRs lasting roughly 15 and 9 cycles. From its re-call of the 5' RACE reads, TCRdb lists each CDR3 protein once, without DNA. This repertoire includes approximately 400,000 distinct CDR3 sequences. Findings and caveats of the study: What may have added variability to patient repertoires is that immunosuppressive treatments differed.

This chain uses TRBV20-1 with TRBJ2-7; with no DNA, the TCRdb D assignment of TRBD2 cannot be verified. This receptor was identified in a human donor with ulcerative colitis or Crohn's disease, or a healthy co-twin of an affected twin (not recorded which). The sample consisted of blood. CDR3 region: CSADGRLAGTYEQYF.